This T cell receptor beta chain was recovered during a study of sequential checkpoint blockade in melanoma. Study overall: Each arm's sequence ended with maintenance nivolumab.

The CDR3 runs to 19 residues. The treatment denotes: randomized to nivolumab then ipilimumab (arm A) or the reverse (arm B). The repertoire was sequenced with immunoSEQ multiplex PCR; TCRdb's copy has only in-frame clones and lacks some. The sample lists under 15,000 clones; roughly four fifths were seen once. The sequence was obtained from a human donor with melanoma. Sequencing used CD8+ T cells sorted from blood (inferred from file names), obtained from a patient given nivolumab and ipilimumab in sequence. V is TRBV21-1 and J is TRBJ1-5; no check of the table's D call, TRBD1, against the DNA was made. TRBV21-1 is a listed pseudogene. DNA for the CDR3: TGTGCCAGCAGCAAAGGGGGGAGGACAGGGACCGGTTACAATCAGCCCCAGCATTTT. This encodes CASSKGGRTGTGYNQPQHF.